This TCR beta chain comes out of a study of T cell responses to AZD1222 COVID-19 vaccine. Assay used: immunoSEQ multiplex PCR; TCRdb lists only in-frame clones, some missing. The data show 100,000 to 120,000 clones, approximately 90% seen once. Losses at the gene ends were 8 bases for V and 3 bases for J; bases not matched to a gene: 7. This CDR3 has 14 amino acids. The V gene's germline CDR1 is MNHEY and CDR2 SMNVEV (reference sequence). The rearrangement uses TRBV27 and TRBJ2-1; the match to TRBD2 covers 7 bases. The TCR sequence derives from an adult who received the AZD1222 COVID-19 vaccine. The starting material was peripheral blood, obtained 28 days after the second AZD1222 dose. CDR3 bases: TGTGCCAGCGTTCCGGGGGGACTCTACAATGAGCAGTTCTTC. This sequence encodes CASVPGGLYNEQFF.